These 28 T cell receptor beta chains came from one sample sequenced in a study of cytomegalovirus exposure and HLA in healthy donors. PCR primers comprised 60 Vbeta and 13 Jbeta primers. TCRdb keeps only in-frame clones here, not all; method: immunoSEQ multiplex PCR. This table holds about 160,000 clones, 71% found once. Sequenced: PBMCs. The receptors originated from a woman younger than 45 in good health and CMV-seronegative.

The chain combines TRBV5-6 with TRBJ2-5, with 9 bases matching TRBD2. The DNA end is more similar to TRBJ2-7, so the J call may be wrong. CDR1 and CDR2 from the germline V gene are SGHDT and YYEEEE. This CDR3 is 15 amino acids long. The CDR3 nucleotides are TGTGCCAGCAGCGGCACATTAGCGGGAGCCTACGAGCAGTACTTC. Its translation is CASSGTLAGAYEQYF.

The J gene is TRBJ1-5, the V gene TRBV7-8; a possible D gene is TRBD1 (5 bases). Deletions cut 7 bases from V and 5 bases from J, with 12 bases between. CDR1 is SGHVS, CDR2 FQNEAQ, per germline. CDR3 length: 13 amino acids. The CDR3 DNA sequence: TGTGCCAGCAACTTTGGGGGGGATCAGCCCCAGCATTTT. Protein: CASNFGGDQPQHF.

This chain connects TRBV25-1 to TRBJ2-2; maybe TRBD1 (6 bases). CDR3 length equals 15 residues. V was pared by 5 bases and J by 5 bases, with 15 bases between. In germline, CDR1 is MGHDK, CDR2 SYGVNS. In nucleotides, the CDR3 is TGTGCCAGCAGTTCGACAGGTGACTTAACCGGGGAGCTGTTTTTT. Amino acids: CASSSTGDLTGELFF. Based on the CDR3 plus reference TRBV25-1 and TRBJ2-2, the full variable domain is EADIYQTPRYLVIGTGKKITLECSQTMGHDKMYWYQQDPGMELHLIHYSYGVNSTEKGDLSSESTVSRIRTEHFPLTLESARPSHTSQYLCASSSTGDLTGELFFGEGSRLTVL.

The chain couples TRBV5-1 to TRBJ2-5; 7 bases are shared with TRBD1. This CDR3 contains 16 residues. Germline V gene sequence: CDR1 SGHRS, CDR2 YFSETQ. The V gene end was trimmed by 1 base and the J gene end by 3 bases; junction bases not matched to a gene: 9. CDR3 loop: CASSLHRTGKEETQYF. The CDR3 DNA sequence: TGCGCCAGCAGCTTGCACCGGACAGGCAAAGAAGAGACCCAGTACTTC.

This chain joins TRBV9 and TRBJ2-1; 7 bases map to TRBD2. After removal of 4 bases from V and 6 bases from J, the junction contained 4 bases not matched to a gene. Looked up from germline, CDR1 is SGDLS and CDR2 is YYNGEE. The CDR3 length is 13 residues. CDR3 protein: CASSTGTINEQFF. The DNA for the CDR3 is TGTGCCAGCAGCACCGGGACTATCAATGAGCAGTTCTTC.

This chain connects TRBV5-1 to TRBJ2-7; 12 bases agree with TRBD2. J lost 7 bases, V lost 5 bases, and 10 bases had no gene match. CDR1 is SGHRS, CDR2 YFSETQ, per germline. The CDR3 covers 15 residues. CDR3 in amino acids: CASSSLAGGFQEQYF. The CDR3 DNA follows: TGCGCCAGCAGTTCCCTAGCGGGAGGGTTTCAGGAGCAGTACTTC. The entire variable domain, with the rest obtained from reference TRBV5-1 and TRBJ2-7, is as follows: KAGVTQTPRYLIKTRGQQVTLSCSPISGHRSVSWYQQTPGQGLQFLFEYFSETQRNKGNFPGRFSGRQFSNSRSEMNVSTLELGDSALYLCASSSLAGGFQEQYFGPGTRLTVT.

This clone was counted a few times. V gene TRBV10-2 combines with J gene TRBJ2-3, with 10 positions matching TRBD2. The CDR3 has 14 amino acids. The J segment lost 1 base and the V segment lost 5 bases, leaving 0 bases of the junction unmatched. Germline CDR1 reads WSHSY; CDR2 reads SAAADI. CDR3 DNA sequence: TGCGCCAGCAGTCTAGCGGGGGGCACAGATACGCAGTATTTT. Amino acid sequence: CASSLAGGTDTQYF.

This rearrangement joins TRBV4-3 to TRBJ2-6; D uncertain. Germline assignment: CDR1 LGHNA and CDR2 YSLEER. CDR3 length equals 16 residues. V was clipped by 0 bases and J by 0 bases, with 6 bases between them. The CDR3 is CASSQDASSGANVLTF. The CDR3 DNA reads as TGCGCCAGCAGCCAAGATGCTAGCTCTGGGGCCAACGTCCTGACTTTC.

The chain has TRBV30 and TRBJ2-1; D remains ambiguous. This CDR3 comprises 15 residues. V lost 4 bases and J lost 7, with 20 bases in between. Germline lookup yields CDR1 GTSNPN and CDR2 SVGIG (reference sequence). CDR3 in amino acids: CAWKVLESPGNEQFF. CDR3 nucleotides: TGTGCCTGGAAAGTCCTGGAGTCGCCCGGGAATGAGCAGTTCTTC.

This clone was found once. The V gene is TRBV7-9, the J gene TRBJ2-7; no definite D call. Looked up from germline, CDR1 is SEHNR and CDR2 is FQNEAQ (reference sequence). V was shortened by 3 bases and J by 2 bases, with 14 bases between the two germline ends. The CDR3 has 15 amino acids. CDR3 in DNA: TGTGCCAGCAGCTTTTTTCACGCTGAGACCTACGAGCAGTACTTC. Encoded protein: CASSFFHAETYEQYF.

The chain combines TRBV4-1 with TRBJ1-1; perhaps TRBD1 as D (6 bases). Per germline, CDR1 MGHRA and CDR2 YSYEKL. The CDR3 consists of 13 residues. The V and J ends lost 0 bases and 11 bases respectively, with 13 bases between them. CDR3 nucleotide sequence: TGCGCCAGCAGCCAAGATCAGGGAAGGGGGGCTTTCTTT. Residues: CASSQDQGRGAFF.

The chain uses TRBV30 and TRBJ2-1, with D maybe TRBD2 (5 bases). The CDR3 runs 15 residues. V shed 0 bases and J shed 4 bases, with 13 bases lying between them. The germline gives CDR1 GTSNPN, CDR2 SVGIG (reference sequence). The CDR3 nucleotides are TGTGCCTGGAGTGTACTTGGAGGACTGTACAATGAGCAGTTCTTC. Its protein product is CAWSVLGGLYNEQFF.

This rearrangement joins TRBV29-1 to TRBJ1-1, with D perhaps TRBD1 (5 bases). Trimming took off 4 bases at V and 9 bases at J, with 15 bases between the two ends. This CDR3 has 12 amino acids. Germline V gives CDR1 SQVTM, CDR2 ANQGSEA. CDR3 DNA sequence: TGCAGCGTTGCGGGGACTCGGACCCAAGCTTTCTTT. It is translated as CSVAGTRTQAFF.

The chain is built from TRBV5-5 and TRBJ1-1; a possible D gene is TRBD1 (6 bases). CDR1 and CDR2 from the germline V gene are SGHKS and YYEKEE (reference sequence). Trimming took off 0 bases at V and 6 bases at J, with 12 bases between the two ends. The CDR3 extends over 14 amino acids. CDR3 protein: CASSLVTGIPEAFF. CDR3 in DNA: TGTGCCAGCAGCTTGGTAACAGGGATCCCTGAAGCTTTCTTT.

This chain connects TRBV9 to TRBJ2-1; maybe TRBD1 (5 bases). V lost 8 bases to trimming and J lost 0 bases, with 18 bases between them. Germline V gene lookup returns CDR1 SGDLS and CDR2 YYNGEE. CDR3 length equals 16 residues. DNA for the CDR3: TGTGCCAGACCCCTGGGGCGGAATAGCTCCTACAATGAGCAGTTCTTC. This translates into CARPLGRNSSYNEQFF.

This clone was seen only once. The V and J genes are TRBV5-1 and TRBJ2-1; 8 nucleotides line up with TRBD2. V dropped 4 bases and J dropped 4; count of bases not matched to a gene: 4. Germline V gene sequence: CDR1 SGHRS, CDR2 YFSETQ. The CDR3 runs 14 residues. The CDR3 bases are TGCGCCAGCAGCACGGGACTAGGGTACAATGAGCAGTTCTTC. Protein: CASSTGLGYNEQFF.

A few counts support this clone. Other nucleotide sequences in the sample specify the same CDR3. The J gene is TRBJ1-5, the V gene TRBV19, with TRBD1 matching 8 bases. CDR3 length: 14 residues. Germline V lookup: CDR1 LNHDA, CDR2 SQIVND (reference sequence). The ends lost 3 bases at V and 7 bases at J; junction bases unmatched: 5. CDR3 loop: CASSIGQGGQPQHF. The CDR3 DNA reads TGTGCCAGTAGTATCGGACAGGGAGGACAGCCCCAGCATTTT.

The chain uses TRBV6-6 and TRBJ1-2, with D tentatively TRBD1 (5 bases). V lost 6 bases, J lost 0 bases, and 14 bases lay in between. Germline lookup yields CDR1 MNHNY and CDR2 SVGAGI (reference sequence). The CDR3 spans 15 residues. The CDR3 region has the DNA TGTGCCAGCAGCTCAGGACTAGGGGCTAACTATGGCTACACCTTC. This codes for CASSSGLGANYGYTF.

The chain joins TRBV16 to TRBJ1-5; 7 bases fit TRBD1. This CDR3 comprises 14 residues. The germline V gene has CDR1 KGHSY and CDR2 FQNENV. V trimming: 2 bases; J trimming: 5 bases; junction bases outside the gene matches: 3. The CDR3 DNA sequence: TGTGCCAGCAGCCAAGACAGGGCGGATCAGCCCCAGCATTTT. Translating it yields CASSQDRADQPQHF.

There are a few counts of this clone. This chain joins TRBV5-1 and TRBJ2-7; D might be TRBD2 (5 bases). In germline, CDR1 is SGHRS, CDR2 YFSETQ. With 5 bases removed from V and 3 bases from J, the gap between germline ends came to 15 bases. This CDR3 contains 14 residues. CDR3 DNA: TGCGCCAGCAGTCCGTCTGAGCGGATCTACGAGCAGTACTTC. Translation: CASSPSERIYEQYF.

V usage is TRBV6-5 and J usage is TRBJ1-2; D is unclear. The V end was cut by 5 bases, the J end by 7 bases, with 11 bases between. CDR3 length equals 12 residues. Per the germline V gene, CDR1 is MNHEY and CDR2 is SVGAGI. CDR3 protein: CASSINGFGYTF. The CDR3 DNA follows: TGTGCCAGCAGTATAAACGGGTTTGGCTACACCTTC.

The CDR3 sequence is CASSVSAGGPYEQYF. The DNA for the CDR3 is TGTGCCAGCAGCGTATCAGCGGGGGGGCCTTACGAGCAGTACTTC. V is TRBV9 and J is TRBJ2-7, with 10 positions matching TRBD2. V was clipped by 1 base and J by 4 bases; unmatched bases: 5. In germline, CDR1 is SGDLS, CDR2 YYNGEE. The CDR3 extends over 15 amino acids.

CDR3 DNA: TGTGCCAGCAGCCCCTTGAGCGGGCAAGAGACCCAGTACTTC. As protein: CASSPLSGQETQYF. The chain links TRBV9 to TRBJ2-5, with D perhaps TRBD2 (6 bases). CDR1 and CDR2 (germline): SGDLS, YYNGEE. The CDR3 runs 14 residues. V lost 4 bases and J lost 2, with 12 bases in between.

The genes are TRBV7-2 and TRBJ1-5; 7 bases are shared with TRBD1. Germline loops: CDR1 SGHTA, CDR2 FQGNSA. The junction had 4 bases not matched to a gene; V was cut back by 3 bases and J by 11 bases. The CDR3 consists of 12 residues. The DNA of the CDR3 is TGTGCCAGCAGCTTCAGGGGGATGACCCAGCATTTT. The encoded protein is CASSFRGMTQHF.

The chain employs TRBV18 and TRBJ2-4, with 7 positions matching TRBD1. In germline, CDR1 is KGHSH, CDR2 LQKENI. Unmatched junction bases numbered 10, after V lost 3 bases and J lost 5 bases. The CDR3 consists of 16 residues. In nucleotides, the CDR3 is TGTGCCAGCTCACCCGGGACAGCCTTTTACCAAAACATTCAGTACTTC. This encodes CASSPGTAFYQNIQYF.

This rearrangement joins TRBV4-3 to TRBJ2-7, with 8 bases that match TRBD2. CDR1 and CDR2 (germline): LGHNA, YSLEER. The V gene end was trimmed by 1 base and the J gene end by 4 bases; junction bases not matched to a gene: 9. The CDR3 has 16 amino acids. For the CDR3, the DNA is TGCGCCAGCAGCCAAGTCAGCGGGAGCCAACCGTACGAGCAGTACTTC. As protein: CASSQVSGSQPYEQYF.

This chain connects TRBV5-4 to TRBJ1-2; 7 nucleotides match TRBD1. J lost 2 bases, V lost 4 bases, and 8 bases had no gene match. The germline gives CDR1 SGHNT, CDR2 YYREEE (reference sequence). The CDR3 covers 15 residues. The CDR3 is CASSLRQGNNYGYTF. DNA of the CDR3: TGTGCCAGCAGCCTTAGACAGGGTAACAACTATGGCTACACCTTC. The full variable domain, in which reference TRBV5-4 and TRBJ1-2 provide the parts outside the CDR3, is ETGVTQSPTHLIKTRGQQVTLRCSSQSGHNTVSWYQQALGQGPQFIFQYYREEENGRGNFPPRFSGLQFPNYSSELNVNALELDDSALYLCASSLRQGNNYGYTFGSGTRLTVV.

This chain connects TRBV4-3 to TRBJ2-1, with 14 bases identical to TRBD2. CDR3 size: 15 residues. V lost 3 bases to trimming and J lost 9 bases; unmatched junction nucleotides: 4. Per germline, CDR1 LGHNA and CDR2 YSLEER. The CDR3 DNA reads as TGCGCCAGCAGCCACGGACTAGCGGGAGGTAGTGAGCAGTTCTTC. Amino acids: CASSHGLAGGSEQFF.